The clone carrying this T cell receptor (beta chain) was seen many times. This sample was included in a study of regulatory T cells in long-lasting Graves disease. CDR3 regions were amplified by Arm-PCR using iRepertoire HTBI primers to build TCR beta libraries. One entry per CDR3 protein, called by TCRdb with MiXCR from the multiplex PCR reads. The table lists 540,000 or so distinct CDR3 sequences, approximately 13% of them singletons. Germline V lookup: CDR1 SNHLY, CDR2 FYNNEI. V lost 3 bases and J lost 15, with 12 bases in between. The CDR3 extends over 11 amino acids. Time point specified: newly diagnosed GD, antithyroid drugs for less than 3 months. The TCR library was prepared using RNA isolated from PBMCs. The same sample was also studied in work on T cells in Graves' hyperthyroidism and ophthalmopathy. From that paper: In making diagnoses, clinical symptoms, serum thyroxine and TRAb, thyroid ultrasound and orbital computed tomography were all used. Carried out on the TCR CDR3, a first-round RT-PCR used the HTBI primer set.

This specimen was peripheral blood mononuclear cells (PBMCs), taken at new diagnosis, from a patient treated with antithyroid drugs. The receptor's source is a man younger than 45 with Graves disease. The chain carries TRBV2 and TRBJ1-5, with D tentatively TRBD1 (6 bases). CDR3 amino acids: CASSDGGGRHF. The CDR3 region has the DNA TGTGCCAGCAGTGATGGGGGCGGAAGGCATTTT.